The clone carrying this TCR beta chain occurred many times. CDR1 and CDR2 from the germline V gene are DFQATT and SNEGSKA (reference sequence). CDR3 length equals 15 residues. V lost 0 bases to trimming and J lost 5 bases, with 14 bases between them. This entry is derived from a study of T cells in Graves' hyperthyroidism and ophthalmopathy. Background on the study: Peripheral blood draws took place at initial diagnosis, ahead of any treatment.

What was amplified from RNA transcripts were TCR beta CDR3 regions. First-round RT-PCR with HTBI primers amplified the TCR CDR3 region. MiXCR, applied by TCRdb to the multiplex PCR reads, yields one record per CDR3 protein. The sample has about 610,000 distinct CDR3 sequences, 14% to 15% seen once. The sequenced material came from blood. This chain uses TRBV20-1 with TRBJ1-5, with TRBD1 as a possible D gene (5 bases). The clonotype was recovered from a middle-aged woman with Graves' ophthalmopathy. Written as DNA, the CDR3 is TGCAGTGCTAGAGAAGGGAGGGGTAGGGATCAGCCCCAGCATTTT. Translating gives CSAREGRGRDQPQHF.